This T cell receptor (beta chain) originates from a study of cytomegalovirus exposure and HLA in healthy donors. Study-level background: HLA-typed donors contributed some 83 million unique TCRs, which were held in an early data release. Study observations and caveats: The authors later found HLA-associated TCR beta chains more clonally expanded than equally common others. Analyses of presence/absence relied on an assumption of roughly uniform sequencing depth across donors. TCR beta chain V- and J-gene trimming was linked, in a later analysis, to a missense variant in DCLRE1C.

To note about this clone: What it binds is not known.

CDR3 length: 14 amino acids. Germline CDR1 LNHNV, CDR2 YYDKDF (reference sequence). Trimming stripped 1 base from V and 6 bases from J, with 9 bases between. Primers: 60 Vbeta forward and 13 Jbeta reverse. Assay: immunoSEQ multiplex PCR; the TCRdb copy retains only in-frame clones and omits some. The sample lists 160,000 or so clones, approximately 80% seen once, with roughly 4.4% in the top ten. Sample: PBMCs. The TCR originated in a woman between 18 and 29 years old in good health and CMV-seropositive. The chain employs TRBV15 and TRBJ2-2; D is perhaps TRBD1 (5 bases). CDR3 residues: CATSRVPGPGELFF. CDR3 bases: TGTGCCACCAGCAGAGTCCCAGGGCCCGGGGAGCTGTTTTTT.